The present entry profiles one T cell receptor beta chain with its context. Its antigen is currently not known. No base-level quality is on record; no much larger clone is a single base apart. The CDR3 has 16 amino acids, counting the end cysteine and phenylalanine. The read is trimmed to its CDR3 DNA, 48 bases read in frame from base 1. CDR1 MNHEY and CDR2 SMNVEV are derived from the germline V gene (reference sequence). Ends trimmed: V by 2 bases, J by 0 bases; bases unmatched to a gene: 5. This sample stems from a study of control samples from healthy donors and cancer patients (dated by TCRdb to between 2020 and 2021). Libraries were made using the immunoSEQ multiplex PCR assay. The table comes from immuneACCESS by way of TCRdb, which keeps in-frame sequences with V and J called. Part of the clones is missing from these tables; in studies checked, under half for an unresolved V gene and the rest for unknown reasons. Counted in this sample were about 150,000 clones; over 90% of them appeared once. Under 2.5% of the sample comes from the top ten.

This chain joins TRBV27 to TRBJ1-2, with 8 middle bases fitting TRBD1. Sequences were obtained from blood. The source of this sequence is a man aged 50-60 years in good health. The nucleotide sequence reads as follows: TGTGCCAGCAGTTTAGCCAGACAGGGGCCTAACTATGGCTACACCTTC. Its translation is CASSLARQGPNYGYTF.